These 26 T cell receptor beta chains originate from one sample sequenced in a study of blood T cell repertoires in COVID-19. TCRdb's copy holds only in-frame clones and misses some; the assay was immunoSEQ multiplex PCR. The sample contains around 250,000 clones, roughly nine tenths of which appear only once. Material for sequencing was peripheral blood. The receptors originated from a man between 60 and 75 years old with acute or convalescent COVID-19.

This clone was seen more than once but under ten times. CDR3 in DNA: TGTGCCAGCAGGGGCGAGGGAACCACTGAAGCTTTCTTT. Its protein is CASRGEGTTEAFF. The rearrangement links TRBV2 to TRBJ1-1, with D unresolved. Trimming pared 6 bases from V and 4 bases from J, leaving 12 bases between. Per the germline V gene, CDR1 is SNHLY and CDR2 is FYNNEI. The CDR3 is 13 amino acids.

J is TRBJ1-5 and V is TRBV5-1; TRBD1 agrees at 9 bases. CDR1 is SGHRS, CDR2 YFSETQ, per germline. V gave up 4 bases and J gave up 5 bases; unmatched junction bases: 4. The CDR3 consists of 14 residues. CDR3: CASSQGQGDQPQHF. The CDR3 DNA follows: TGCGCCAGCAGCCAGGGACAGGGTGATCAGCCCCAGCATTTT.

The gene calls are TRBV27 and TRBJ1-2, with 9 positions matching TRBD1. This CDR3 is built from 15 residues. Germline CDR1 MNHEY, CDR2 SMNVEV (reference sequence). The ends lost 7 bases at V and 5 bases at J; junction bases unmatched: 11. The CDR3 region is CASTPHGQGTYGYTF. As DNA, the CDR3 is TGTGCCAGCACTCCCCACGGACAGGGGACTTATGGCTACACCTTC.

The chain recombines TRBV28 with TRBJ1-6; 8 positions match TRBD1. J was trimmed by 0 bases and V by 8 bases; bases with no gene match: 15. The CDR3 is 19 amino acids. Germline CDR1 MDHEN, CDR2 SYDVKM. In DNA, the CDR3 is TGTGCCAGCCTCACTCTGGGACAGGAGGCGACCTCCTATAATTCACCCCTCCACTTT. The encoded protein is CASLTLGQEATSYNSPLHF.

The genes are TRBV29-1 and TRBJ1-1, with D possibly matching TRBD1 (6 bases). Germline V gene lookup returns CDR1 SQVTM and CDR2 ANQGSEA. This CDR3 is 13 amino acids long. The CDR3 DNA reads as TGCAGTGGGTGGGGGGGCTTGAACACTGAAGCTTTCTTT. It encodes CSGWGGLNTEAFF.

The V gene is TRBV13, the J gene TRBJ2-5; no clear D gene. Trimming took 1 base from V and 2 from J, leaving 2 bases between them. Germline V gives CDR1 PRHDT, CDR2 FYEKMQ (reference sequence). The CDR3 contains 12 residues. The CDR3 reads CASSLVQETQYF. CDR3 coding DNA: TGTGCCAGCAGCTTAGTACAAGAGACCCAGTACTTC.

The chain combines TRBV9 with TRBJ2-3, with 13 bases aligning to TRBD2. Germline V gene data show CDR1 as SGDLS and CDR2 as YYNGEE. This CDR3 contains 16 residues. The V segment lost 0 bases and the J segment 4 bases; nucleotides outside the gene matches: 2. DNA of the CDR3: TGTGCCAGCAGCGTAGAACTAGCGGGAGGGGCAGATACGCAGTATTTT. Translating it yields CASSVELAGGADTQYF.

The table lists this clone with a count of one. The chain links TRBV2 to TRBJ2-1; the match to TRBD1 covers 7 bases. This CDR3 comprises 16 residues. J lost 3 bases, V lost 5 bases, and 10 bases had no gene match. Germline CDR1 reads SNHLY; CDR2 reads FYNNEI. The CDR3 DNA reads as TGTGCCAGCAGTAATAGCCGGGACAGAGACTACAATGAGCAGTTCTTC. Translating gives CASSNSRDRDYNEQFF.

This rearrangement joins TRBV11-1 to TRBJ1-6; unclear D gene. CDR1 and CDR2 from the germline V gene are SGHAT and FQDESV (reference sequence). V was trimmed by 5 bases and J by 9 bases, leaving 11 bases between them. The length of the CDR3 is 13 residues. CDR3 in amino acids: CASSDGGTSPLHF. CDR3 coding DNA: TGTGCCAGCAGCGACGGAGGTACTTCACCCCTCCACTTT.

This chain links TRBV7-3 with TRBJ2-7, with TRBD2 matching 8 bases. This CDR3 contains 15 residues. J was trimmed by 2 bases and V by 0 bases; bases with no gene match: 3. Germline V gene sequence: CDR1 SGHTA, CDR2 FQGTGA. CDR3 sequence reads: CASSLTPGGPYEQYF. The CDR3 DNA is TGTGCCAGCAGCTTAACACCGGGAGGGCCCTACGAGCAGTACTTC. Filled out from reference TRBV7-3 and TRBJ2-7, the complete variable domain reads GAGVSQTPSNKVTEKGKYVELRCDPISGHTALYWYRQSLGQGPEFLIYFQGTGAADDSGLPNDRFFAVRPEGSVSTLKIQRTERGDSAVYLCASSLTPGGPYEQYFGPGTRLTVT.

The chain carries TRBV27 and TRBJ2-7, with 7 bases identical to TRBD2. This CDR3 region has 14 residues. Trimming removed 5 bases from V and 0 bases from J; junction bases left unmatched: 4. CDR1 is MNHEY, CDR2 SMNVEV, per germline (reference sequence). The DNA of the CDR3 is TGTGCCAGCAGTGAGAGCGGGAACTCCTACGAGCAGTACTTC. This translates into CASSESGNSYEQYF.

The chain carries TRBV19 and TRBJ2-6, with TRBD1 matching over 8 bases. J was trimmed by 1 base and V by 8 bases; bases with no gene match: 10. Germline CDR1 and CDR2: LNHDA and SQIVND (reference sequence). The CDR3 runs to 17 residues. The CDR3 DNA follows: TGTGCCAGTCAACTTCGGACAGGGATGTCTGGGGCCAACGTCCTGACTTTC. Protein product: CASQLRTGMSGANVLTF.

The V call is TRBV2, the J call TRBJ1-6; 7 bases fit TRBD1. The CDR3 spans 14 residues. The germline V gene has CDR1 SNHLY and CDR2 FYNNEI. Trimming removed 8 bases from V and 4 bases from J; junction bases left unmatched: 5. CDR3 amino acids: CASGQANYNSPLHF. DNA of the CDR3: TGTGCCAGCGGACAGGCCAATTATAATTCACCCCTCCACTTT.

DNA for the CDR3: TGTGCCAGTCGGGGAGGGAGCAATCAGCCCCAGCATTTT. The encoded protein is CASRGGSNQPQHF. V is TRBV27 and J is TRBJ1-5; D is uncertain. Trimming shortened V by 9 bases and J by 1 base, and 10 bases separated the two germline ends. From germline, CDR1 is MNHEY and CDR2 SMNVEV (reference sequence). This CDR3 has 13 amino acids.

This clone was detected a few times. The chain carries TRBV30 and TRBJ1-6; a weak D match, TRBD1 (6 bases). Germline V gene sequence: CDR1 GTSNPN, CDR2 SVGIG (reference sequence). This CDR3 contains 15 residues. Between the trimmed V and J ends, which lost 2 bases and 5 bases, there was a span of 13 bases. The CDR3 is CAWSTSGANNSPLHF. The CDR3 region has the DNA TGTGCCTGGAGTACATCAGGGGCGAATAATTCACCCCTCCACTTT.

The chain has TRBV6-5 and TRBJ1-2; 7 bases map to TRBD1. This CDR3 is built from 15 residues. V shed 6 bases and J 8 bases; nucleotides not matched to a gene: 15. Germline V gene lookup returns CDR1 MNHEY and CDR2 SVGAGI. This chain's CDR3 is CASSRVTGPSTGYTF. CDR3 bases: TGTGCCAGCAGCCGCGTGACAGGGCCCTCAACCGGCTACACCTTC.

CDR3 region: CASGWATGKNTGELFF. CDR3 DNA: TGTGCTAGTGGTTGGGCGACAGGAAAGAACACCGGGGAGCTGTTTTTT. The V call is TRBV12-5, the J call TRBJ2-2; D may be TRBD1 (6 bases). The CDR3 sequence is 16 residues long. Trimming shortened V by 4 bases and J by 1 base, and 13 bases separated the two germline ends. Per germline, CDR1 LGHNT and CDR2 FRNRAP.

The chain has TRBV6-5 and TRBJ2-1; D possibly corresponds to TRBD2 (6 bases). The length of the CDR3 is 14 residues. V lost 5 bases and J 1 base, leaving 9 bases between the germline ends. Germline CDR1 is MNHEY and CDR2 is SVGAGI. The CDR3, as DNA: TGTGCCAGCAGTAGGAGGGAGTCCTACAATGAGCAGTTCTTC. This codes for CASSRRESYNEQFF.

CDR3 nucleotide sequence: TGTGCCAGCAGTCCGGGACTAGCGGGAGGGTCCGTTCTGAGGGAGCTGTTTTTT. Protein product: CASSPGLAGGSVLRELFF. This chain joins TRBV6-6 and TRBJ2-2, with 16 nucleotides matching TRBD2. The CDR3 is made up of 18 amino acids. CDR1 and CDR2 (germline): MNHNY, SVGAGI (reference sequence). J was trimmed by 9 bases and V by 5 bases; bases with no gene match: 12.

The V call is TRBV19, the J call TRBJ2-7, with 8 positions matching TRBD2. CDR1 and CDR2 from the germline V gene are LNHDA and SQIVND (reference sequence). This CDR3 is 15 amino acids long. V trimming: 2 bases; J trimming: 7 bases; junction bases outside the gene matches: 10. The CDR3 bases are TGTGCCAGTAGTATACGGGGGGGCCCCTCGGGGGAGCAGTACTTC. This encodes CASSIRGGPSGEQYF.

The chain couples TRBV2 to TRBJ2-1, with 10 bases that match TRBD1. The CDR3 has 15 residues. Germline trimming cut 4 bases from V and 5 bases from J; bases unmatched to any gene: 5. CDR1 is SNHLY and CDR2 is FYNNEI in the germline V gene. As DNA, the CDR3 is TGTGCCAGCAGTGGGGACAGGGGATTGAACAATGAGCAGTTCTTC. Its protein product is CASSGDRGLNNEQFF.

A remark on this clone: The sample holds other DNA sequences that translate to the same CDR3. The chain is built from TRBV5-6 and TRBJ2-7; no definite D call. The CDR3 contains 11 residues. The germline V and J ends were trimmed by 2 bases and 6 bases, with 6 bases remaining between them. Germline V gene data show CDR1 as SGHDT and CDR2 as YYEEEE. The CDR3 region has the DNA TGTGCCAGCAGCTTAGCGAGCGAGCAGTACTTC. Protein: CASSLASEQYF.

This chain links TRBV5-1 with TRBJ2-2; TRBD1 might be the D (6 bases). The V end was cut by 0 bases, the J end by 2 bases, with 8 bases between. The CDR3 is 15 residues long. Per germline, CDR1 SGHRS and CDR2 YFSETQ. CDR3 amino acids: CASSLVGGNTGELFF. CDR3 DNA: TGCGCCAGCAGCTTGGTAGGGGGAAACACCGGGGAGCTGTTTTTT. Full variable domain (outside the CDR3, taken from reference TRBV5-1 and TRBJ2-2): KAGVTQTPRYLIKTRGQQVTLSCSPISGHRSVSWYQQTPGQGLQFLFEYFSETQRNKGNFPGRFSGRQFSNSRSEMNVSTLELGDSALYLCASSLVGGNTGELFFGEGSRLTVL.

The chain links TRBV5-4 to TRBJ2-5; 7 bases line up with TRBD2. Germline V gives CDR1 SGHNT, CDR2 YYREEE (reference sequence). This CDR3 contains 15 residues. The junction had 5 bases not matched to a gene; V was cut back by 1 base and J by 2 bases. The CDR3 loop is CASSLYGRTQETQYF. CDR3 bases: TGTGCCAGCAGCTTGTACGGGAGGACACAAGAGACCCAGTACTTC.

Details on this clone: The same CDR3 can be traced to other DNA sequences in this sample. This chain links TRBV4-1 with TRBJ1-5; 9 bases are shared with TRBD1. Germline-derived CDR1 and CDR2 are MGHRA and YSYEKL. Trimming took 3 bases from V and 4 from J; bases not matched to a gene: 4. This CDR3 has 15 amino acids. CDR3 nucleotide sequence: TGCGCCAGCAGCCAGTATGACAGGGGGAATCAGCCCCAGCATTTT. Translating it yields CASSQYDRGNQPQHF.

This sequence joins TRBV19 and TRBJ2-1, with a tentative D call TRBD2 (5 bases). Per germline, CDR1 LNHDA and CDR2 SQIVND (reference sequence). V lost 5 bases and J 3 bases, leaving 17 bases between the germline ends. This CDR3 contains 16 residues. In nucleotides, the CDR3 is TGTGCCAGTAGTTCCAGCGGAGCGGCCCACTACAATGAGCAGTTCTTC. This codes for CASSSSGAAHYNEQFF.